This T cell receptor (beta chain) appears in the sequencing data of a study of blood T cell repertoires in COVID-19. The V gene's germline CDR1 is SGHRS and CDR2 YFSETQ. CDR3 size: 15 residues. V lost 3 bases and J 1 base, leaving 10 bases between the germline ends. Here immunoSEQ multiplex PCR was the method, and the copy in TCRdb shows in-frame clones only, minus some. The table has around 320,000 clones, 90% to 95% seen once. The specimen sequenced was PBMCs or T cells enriched from blood (not recorded which). The source is a woman aged 25-40 years who had been exposed to COVID-19. This chain joins TRBV5-1 and TRBJ1-4; D gene unclear. Written as DNA, the CDR3 is TGCGCCAGCAGCTCGGCAGGCAGAACTAATGAAAAACTGTTTTTT. This sequence encodes CASSSAGRTNEKLFF.